This T cell receptor beta chain was recorded in a study of CD8 T cells in ankylosing spondylitis. Study conclusions and caveats: Peripheral blood samples showed relatively rare disease-linked clones, and these clones were CD8+.

TCRdb re-called the 5' RACE reads through MiXCR, storing one row per CDR3 protein. The table shows 250,000 to 350,000 distinct CDR3 sequences, with less than 25% occurring only once. This clonotype was detected many times. What it binds is not known. Specimen: blood, either unsorted or a sorted T cell fraction (not recorded which). This receptor was taken from a female donor with ankylosing spondylitis or in good health (not recorded which).

The CDR3 DNA follows: TGTGCCAGCAGTTTAGCAGGGCCCTCACACACTGAAGCTTTCTTT. This gives the protein CASSLAGPSHTEAFF. The chain joins TRBV12-3 or TRBV12-4 to TRBJ1-1; D is ambiguous. V was pared by 0 bases and J by 3 bases, with 11 bases between. There are 15 residues in the CDR3.